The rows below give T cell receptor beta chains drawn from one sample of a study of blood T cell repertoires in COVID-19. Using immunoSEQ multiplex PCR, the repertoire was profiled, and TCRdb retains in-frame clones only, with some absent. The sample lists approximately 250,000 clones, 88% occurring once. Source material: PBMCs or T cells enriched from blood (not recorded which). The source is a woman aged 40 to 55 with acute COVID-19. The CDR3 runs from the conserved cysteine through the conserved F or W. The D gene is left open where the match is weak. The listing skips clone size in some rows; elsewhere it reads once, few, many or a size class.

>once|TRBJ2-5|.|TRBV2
TGTGCCAGCAGTGGGGAGCGAGAGACCCAGTACTTC
CASSGERETQYF
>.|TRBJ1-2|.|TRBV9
TGTGCCAGCAGCTCCAATGACAGGCCCTATGGCTACACCTTC
CASSSNDRPYGYTF
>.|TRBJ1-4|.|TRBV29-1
TGCAGCGCCCGGGACTTCCCAAATGAAAAACTGTTTTTT
CSARDFPNEKLFF
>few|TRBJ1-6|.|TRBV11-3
TGTGCCAGCAGCTTCACCGGTAATTCACCCCTCCACTTT
CASSFTGNSPLHF
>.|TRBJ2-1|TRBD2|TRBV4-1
TGCGCCAGCAGCCAAACTTTACTAGCGGAGCAGTTCTTC
CASSQTLLAEQFF
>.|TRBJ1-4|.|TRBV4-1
TGCGCCAGCAGCCACCTCCGGGGGGGCAGGGAAGACGAAAAACTGTTTTTT
CASSHLRGGREDEKLFF
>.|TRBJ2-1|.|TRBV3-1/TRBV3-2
TGTGCCAGCAGCCAAGATTCGGGGGATCCTGGGCAGTTCTTC
CASSQDSGDPGQFF
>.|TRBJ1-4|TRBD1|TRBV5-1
TGCGCCAGCAGCTTGGCCCGACAGGGTGAAGAAAAACTGTTTTTT
CASSLARQGEEKLFF
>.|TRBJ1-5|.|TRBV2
TGTGCCAGCAGTGAACAGCTACAGGGTGAGGGCAATCAGCCCCAGCATTTT
CASSEQLQGEGNQPQHF
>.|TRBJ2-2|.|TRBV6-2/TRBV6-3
TGTGCCAGCAGTTACTCGGACTCGCTATACGGCGGGGAGCTGTTTTTT
CASSYSDSLYGGELFF
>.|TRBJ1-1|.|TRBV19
TGTGCCAGTAGTACACAAGTGAACACTGAAGCTTTCTTT
CASSTQVNTEAFF
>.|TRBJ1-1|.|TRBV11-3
TGTGCCAGCAGCCTGCGGGGGGCCAACACTGAAGCTTTCTTT
CASSLRGANTEAFF
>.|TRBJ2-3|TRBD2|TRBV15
TGTGCCACCAGCAGAGTACCGGGAGGTTCGCCAGATACGCAGTATTTT
CATSRVPGGSPDTQYF
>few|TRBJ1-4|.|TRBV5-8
TGTGCCAGCAGCTTGGTAACAGGCGAAAAACTGTTTTTT
CASSLVTGEKLFF
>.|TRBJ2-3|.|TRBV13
TGTGCCAGCAGCCCCCGACGGGGTACAGATACGCAGTATTTT
CASSPRRGTDTQYF
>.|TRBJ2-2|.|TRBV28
TGTGCCAGCGGGCAGGCAAACACCGGGGAGCTGTTTTTT
CASGQANTGELFF
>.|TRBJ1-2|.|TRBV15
TGTGCCACCAGCAGAAGGGGCGACTATGGCTACACCTTC
CATSRRGDYGYTF
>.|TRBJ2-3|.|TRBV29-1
TGCAGTGGAAGAACCGGGAGCACAGATACGCAGTATTTT
CSGRTGSTDTQYF
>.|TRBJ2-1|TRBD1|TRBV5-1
TGCGCCAGCAGCTTACAGGGGATCCCCTACAATGAGCAGTTCTTC
CASSLQGIPYNEQFF
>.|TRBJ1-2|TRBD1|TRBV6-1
TGTGCCAGCAGTGACCGGGACAGGGATTATGGCTACACCTTC
CASSDRDRDYGYTF